The entry below describes one T cell receptor (beta chain). In the original processing: From reference gene primer amplification, estimates of nucleated cell counts were derived. Clones were sequenced by immunoSEQ multiplex PCR, and TCRdb holds only the in-frame ones, with some missing. V and J calls and clone size are those listed in that table; D and trimming were worked out from the DNA. The table shows nearly 40,000 clones, with over 80% occurring only once. This entry belongs to a study of blood T cell repertoires in COVID-19. Turning to the study itself: Spain, Italy and the United States supplied samples that represented acute and convalescent COVID-19. Sample material is recorded as cDNA or gDNA derived from T cells, B-cell-depleted T cells, or PBMCs.

This sequence originates from a woman aged 70 to 79 with acute or convalescent COVID-19. Input material: peripheral blood.

The CDR3 DNA is TGTGCCAGCAGCTTAGTGTTCGCAGTTTATAGCAATCAGCCCCAGCATTTT. Its translation: CASSLVFAVYSNQPQHF. The V gene is TRBV7-2, the J gene TRBJ1-5, with D hard to call. Germline CDR1 SGHTA, CDR2 FQGNSA. With 1 base removed from V and 0 bases from J, the gap between germline ends came to 13 bases. CDR3 size: 17 residues.